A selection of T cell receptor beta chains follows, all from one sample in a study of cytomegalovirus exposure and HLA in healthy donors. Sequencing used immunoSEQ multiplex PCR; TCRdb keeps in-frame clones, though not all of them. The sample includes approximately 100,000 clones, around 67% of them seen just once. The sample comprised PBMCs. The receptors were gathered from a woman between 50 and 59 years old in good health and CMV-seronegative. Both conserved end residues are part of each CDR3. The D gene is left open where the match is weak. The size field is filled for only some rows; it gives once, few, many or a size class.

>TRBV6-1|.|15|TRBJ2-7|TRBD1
TGTGCCAGCAGGATTCTCGGGACAGGGACCTACGAGCAGTACTTC
CASRILGTGTYEQYF
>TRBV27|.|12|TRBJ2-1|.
TGTGCCAGCAGCACCCAGGGGAATGAGCAGTTCTTC
CASSTQGNEQFF
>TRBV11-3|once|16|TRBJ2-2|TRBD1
TGTGCCAGCAGCTTAGACGGGACAGCGAACACCGGGGAGCTGTTTTTT
CASSLDGTANTGELFF
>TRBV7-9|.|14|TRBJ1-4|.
TGTGCCAGTAGCGTAACTGGGACACCTGAAAAACTGTTTTTT
CASSVTGTPEKLFF
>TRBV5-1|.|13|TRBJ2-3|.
TGCGCCAGCAGTCGGGGAAGCACAGATACGCAGTATTTT
CASSRGSTDTQYF
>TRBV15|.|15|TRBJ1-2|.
TGTGCCACCAGCAGAGCTGACAGGCGTCTCCCTGGCTACACCTTC
CATSRADRRLPGYTF
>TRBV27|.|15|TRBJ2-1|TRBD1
TGTGCCAGCAGTTTAGTTAGGACAGGGTCCGATGAGCAGTTCTTC
CASSLVRTGSDEQFF
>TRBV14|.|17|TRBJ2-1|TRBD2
TGTGCCAGCAGCCAGGATCTTCTCGCGGGGGAAGCCAATGAGCAGTTCTTC
CASSQDLLAGEANEQFF
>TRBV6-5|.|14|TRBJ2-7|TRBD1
TGTGCCAGCAGCGCCCGCGACAGGGTCCACGAGCAGTACTTC
CASSARDRVHEQYF
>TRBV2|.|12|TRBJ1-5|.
TGTGCCAGCAGGGGCCCCGGACAGCCCCAGCATTTT
CASRGPGQPQHF
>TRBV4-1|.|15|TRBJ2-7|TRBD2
TGCGCCAGCAGCCAAGACGGCGGGAGTACCTACGAGCAGTACTTC
CASSQDGGSTYEQYF
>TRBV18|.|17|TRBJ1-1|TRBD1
TGTGCCAGCTCACCCGCCGGGACAGGGTGGGTGAACACTGAAGCTTTCTTT
CASSPAGTGWVNTEAFF
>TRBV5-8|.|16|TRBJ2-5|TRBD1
TGTGCCAGCAGCAATGACAGGGGAGTTAGACAAGAGACCCAGTACTTC
CASSNDRGVRQETQYF
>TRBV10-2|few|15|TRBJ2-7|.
TGCGCCAGCAGTGAAGGGAGCGGTTTTTCCTACGAGCAGTACTTC
CASSEGSGFSYEQYF
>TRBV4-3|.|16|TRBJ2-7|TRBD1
TGCGCCAGCAGCCTAACCTTGACAGGGTCATCCTACGAGCAGTACTTC
CASSLTLTGSSYEQYF
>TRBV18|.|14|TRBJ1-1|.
TGTGCCAGCTCACAACAGGCGGAGAACACTGAAGCTTTCTTT
CASSQQAENTEAFF
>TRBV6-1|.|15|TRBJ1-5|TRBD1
TGTGCCAGCAGTGAACAGGGGGAAATCAATCAGCCCCAGCATTTT
CASSEQGEINQPQHF
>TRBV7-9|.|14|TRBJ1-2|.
TGTGCCAGCAGCTTACGAGGGGGTATCTATGGCTACACCTTC
CASSLRGGIYGYTF
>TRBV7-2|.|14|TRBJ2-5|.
TGTGCCAGCAGCTTAGTCTCGAGAAAAGAGACCCAGTACTTC
CASSLVSRKETQYF
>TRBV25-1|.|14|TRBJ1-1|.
TGTGCCAGCAGTGCACCGGGTTTTTACACTGAAGCTTTCTTT
CASSAPGFYTEAFF
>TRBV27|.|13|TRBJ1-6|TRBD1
TGTGCCAGCAGAGACAGGGGGTGGTCACCCCTCCACTTT
CASRDRGWSPLHF
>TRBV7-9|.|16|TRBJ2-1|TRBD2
TGTGCCAGCAGCTTAGTCACTAGCGGGGGGGCGAATGAGCAGTTCTTC
CASSLVTSGGANEQFF
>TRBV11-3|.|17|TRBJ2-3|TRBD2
TGTGCCAGCAGCAAGACCTGGCTAGCGGGAGGGACAGATACGCAGTATTTT
CASSKTWLAGGTDTQYF
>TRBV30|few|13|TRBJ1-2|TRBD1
TGTGCCTGGGGACCACAGGGGGCAAGCGGCTACACCTTC
CAWGPQGASGYTF
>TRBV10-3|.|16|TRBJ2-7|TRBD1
TGTGCCATCAGTGATTTAAGACAGGGGCCAACCTACGAGCAGTACTTC
CAISDLRQGPTYEQYF
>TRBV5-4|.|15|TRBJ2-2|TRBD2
TGTGCCAGCAGCTTCCCCGGGGGGAGCGCCGGGGAGCTGTTTTTT
CASSFPGGSAGELFF
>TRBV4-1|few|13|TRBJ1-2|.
TGCGCCAGCAGCCAAGATCTTTGGAGGGGCTACACCTTC
CASSQDLWRGYTF
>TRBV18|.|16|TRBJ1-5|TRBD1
TGTGCCAGCTCACCCTCCGTGACAGGGGGGAGTCAGCCCCAGCATTTT
CASSPSVTGGSQPQHF
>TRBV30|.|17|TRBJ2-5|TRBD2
TGTGCCTGGAGTCCTGGTAGCGGGGGGGCCTTTTTGGAGACCCAGTACTTC
CAWSPGSGGAFLETQYF
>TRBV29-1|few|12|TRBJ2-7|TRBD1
TGCAGCGTTGTTGAGGGGGCCAACGAGCAGTACTTC
CSVVEGANEQYF
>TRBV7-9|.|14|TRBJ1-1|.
TGTGCCAGCAGCTTACCCCAGGGTTACGGTGAAGCTTTCTTT
CASSLPQGYGEAFF
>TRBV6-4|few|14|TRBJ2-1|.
TGTGCCAGCAGTGACGGCAGCGAAGACAATGAGCAGTTCTTC
CASSDGSEDNEQFF